The rows below give T cell receptor beta chains drawn from one sample of a study of blood T cell repertoires in COVID-19. Libraries were prepared by immunoSEQ multiplex PCR; TCRdb keeps only in-frame clonotypes and omits some of them. The sample lists around 250,000 clones; approximately 91% were seen once. The material sequenced was peripheral blood. These TCRs come from a woman in her 40s who had recovered from COVID-19. CDR3s include the opening cysteine and the closing phenylalanine or tryptophan. Fields, in order: CDR3 length, V gene, clone size, D gene, J gene, CDR3 protein, CDR3 DNA. A D gene is named only where the DNA matches it firmly. Clone size is given for some rows only: seen once, a few or many times, or a class if the clone is expanded.

>15|TRBV7-2|NA|TRBD1|TRBJ1-1
CASSLEGWTGAGAFF
TGTGCCAGCAGCTTAGAGGGTTGGACAGGGGCGGGAGCTTTCTTT
>14|TRBV2|once|NA|TRBJ2-5
CASTSLTVQETQYF
TGTGCCAGCACCTCGTTGACAGTCCAAGAGACCCAGTACTTC
>14|TRBV2|NA|TRBD1|TRBJ2-5
CASSFDRAQETQYF
TGTGCCAGCAGTTTCGACAGGGCCCAAGAGACCCAGTACTTC
>15|TRBV11-2|NA|NA|TRBJ2-5
CASRRQAGLQETQYF
TGTGCCAGCCGACGTCAGGCAGGCCTTCAAGAGACCCAGTACTTC
>13|TRBV5-4|NA|TRBD1|TRBJ2-3
CASRPTGADTQYF
TGTGCCAGCAGGCCGACAGGGGCAGATACGCAGTATTTT
>18|TRBV7-3|NA|TRBD1|TRBJ2-7
CASSLSGIGTGGPYEQYF
TGTGCCAGCAGCTTATCGGGGATTGGGACAGGGGGACCCTACGAGCAGTACTTC
>15|TRBV6-4|NA|NA|TRBJ2-3
CASSERDLSTDTQYF
TGTGCCAGCAGTGAACGGGACTTATCCACAGATACGCAGTATTTT
>16|TRBV7-9|NA|TRBD2|TRBJ2-1
CASSPIGTSAFNEQFF
TGTGCCAGCAGCCCGATCGGGACTAGCGCTTTCAATGAGCAGTTCTTC
>13|TRBV12-5|NA|NA|TRBJ2-7
CASGSGVPGEQYF
TGTGCTAGTGGGTCGGGGGTGCCGGGGGAGCAGTACTTC
>12|TRBV29-1|NA|TRBD1|TRBJ1-1
CSVRGLGTEAFF
TGCAGCGTCAGGGGGCTCGGAACTGAAGCTTTCTTT
>15|TRBV10-1|NA|TRBD1|TRBJ2-7
CASSESGQGAYEQYF
TGCGCCAGCAGTGAGTCTGGCCAGGGGGCCTACGAGCAGTACTTC
>17|TRBV7-2|NA|TRBD2|TRBJ2-1
CASSRNKREEAYNEQFF
TGTGCCAGCAGCCGGAATAAGCGGGAGGAAGCCTACAATGAGCAGTTCTTC
>18|TRBV5-4|NA|TRBD2|TRBJ2-3
CASSAGPGLAGLTDTQYF
TGTGCCAGCAGCGCCGGTCCCGGACTAGCGGGACTCACAGATACGCAGTATTTT
>14|TRBV19|once|NA|TRBJ1-5
CASSQGSSNQPQHF
TGTGCCAGTAGTCAGGGCTCTAGCAATCAGCCCCAGCATTTT
>13|TRBV3-1/TRBV3-2|NA|NA|TRBJ2-2
CASRTYTTGELFF
TGTGCCAGCAGGACATACACTACCGGGGAGCTGTTTTTT
>13|TRBV30|NA|TRBD2|TRBJ2-7
CAWSVLAGYEQYF
TGTGCCTGGAGTGTACTAGCGGGTTACGAGCAGTACTTC
>15|TRBV7-9|NA|NA|TRBJ2-7
CASSPENTGLREQYF
TGTGCCAGCAGTCCTGAAAATACAGGGTTGAGGGAGCAGTACTTC
>15|TRBV28|once|TRBD1|TRBJ2-7
CASSLSGGLSYEQYF
TGTGCCAGCAGTTTATCAGGGGGCCTCTCCTACGAGCAGTACTTC
>18|TRBV7-2|NA|TRBD2|TRBJ2-7
CASSLGPWVAGGGGEQYF
TGTGCCAGCAGCTTAGGTCCGTGGGTAGCGGGAGGGGGAGGCGAGCAGTACTTC
>15|TRBV28|few|TRBD1|TRBJ1-6
CASSAPDRANSPLHF
TGTGCCAGCAGCGCCCCCGACAGGGCTAATTCACCCCTCCACTTT
>16|TRBV9|NA|NA|TRBJ2-3
CASSVAGAAGTDTQYF
TGTGCCAGCAGCGTAGCTGGAGCGGCCGGCACAGATACGCAGTATTTT
>13|TRBV10-2|NA|TRBD1|TRBJ2-1
CASSAGQGLEQFF
TGCGCCAGCAGTGCGGGACAGGGGCTAGAGCAGTTCTTC
>17|TRBV6-8|NA|TRBD2|TRBJ2-2
CASSPRGGRADTGELFF
TGTGCCAGCAGTCCCCGGGGCGGGAGAGCGGACACCGGGGAGCTGTTTTTT
>14|TRBV7-8|few|NA|TRBJ2-1
CASSRGTGDNEQFF
TGTGCCAGCAGCCGAGGGACGGGAGACAATGAGCAGTTCTTC
>15|TRBV7-2|NA|TRBD1|TRBJ2-7
CASSRDRSSSYEQYF
TGTGCCAGCAGCCGGGACAGATCAAGCTCCTACGAGCAGTACTTC
>16|TRBV3-1/TRBV3-2|NA|NA|TRBJ2-1
CASSQDILFSSDEQFF
TGTGCCAGCAGCCAAGATATTTTGTTCAGTAGCGATGAGCAGTTCTTC
>16|TRBV9|NA|NA|TRBJ2-1
CASSVDPGEPYNEQFF
TGTGCCAGCAGCGTAGATCCGGGAGAACCCTACAATGAGCAGTTCTTC
>14|TRBV21-1|once|NA|TRBJ1-3
CASSRTGSGNTIYF
TGTGCCAGCAGCAGGACAGGCTCTGGAAACACCATATATTTT
>13|TRBV12-3/TRBV12-4|NA|TRBD1|TRBJ2-5
CASNRGHGETQYF
TGTGCCAGCAACAGGGGGCATGGAGAGACCCAGTACTTC
>19|TRBV5-1|NA|TRBD2|TRBJ2-1
CASSLVREGEGLIYNEQFF
TGCGCCAGCAGCTTAGTCAGAGAAGGGGAGGGCCTGATTTACAATGAGCAGTTCTTC
>16|TRBV6-1|NA|NA|TRBJ1-6
CASSEGGSSYNSPLHF
TGTGCCAGCAGTGAAGGAGGTAGCTCCTATAATTCACCCCTCCACTTT
>19|TRBV7-2|few|TRBD2|TRBJ2-5
CASRSQLSLASGSEETQYF
TGTGCCAGCAGATCCCAGTTGTCGCTCGCTAGCGGGAGTGAAGAGACCCAGTACTTC
>12|TRBV27|NA|NA|TRBJ2-1
CASSLFQGEQFF
TGTGCCAGCAGTTTATTTCAGGGGGAGCAGTTCTTC
>15|TRBV19|NA|NA|TRBJ2-3
CASRRIVRGADTQYF
TGTGCCAGTAGAAGGATCGTCAGGGGTGCAGATACGCAGTATTTT
>15|TRBV4-1|once|TRBD1|TRBJ2-7
CASSQGDRGPLEQYF
TGCGCCAGCAGCCAAGGTGACAGGGGGCCCCTCGAGCAGTACTTC
>19|TRBV5-6|NA|NA|TRBJ2-3
CASSYQRTGTGIYTNTQYF
TGTGCCAGCAGCTACCAGAGAACCGGGACTGGGATCTACACGAATACGCAGTATTTT
>12|TRBV21-1|NA|NA|TRBJ1-2
CASSNPGKGYTF
TGTGCCAGCAGCAACCCAGGGAAGGGCTACACCTTC
>16|TRBV7-9|NA|TRBD1|TRBJ1-1
CASSPRLGQGNTEAFF
TGTGCCAGCAGCCCACGGTTGGGACAGGGGAACACTGAAGCTTTCTTT
>16|TRBV5-1|once|TRBD2|TRBJ2-2
CASSLVASGTTGELFF
TGCGCCAGCAGCTTGGTGGCTAGCGGTACCACCGGGGAGCTGTTTTTT
>11|TRBV28|NA|NA|TRBJ2-1
CASNSNFEQFF
TGTGCCAGCAATAGTAATTTTGAGCAGTTCTTC
>15|TRBV5-1|NA|TRBD2|TRBJ2-3
CASSFLAGNTDTQYF
TGCGCCAGCAGCTTCCTAGCGGGGAACACAGATACGCAGTATTTT
>14|TRBV27|NA|NA|TRBJ1-1
CASSSPDSNTEAFF
TGTGCCAGCAGTTCCCCGGACAGCAACACTGAAGCTTTCTTT
>17|TRBV11-3|once|TRBD2|TRBJ2-5
CASSSGTSGGYQETQYF
TGTGCCAGCAGCTCCGGGACTAGCGGGGGGTACCAAGAGACCCAGTACTTC